These T cell receptor beta chains were read from a single sample in a study of blood T cell repertoires in COVID-19. Assay used: immunoSEQ multiplex PCR; TCRdb lists only in-frame clones, some missing. The table lists about 49,000 clones, about 87% of them singletons, with 2% to 2.5% in the top ten. Sequencing was performed on peripheral blood. The source of these receptors is a woman of 80 years or more with COVID-19, enrolled during active disease. The CDR3 runs from the conserved cysteine through the conserved F or W. The D gene is left open where the match is weak.

v_gene: TRBV5-1; j_gene: TRBJ2-7; d_gene: TRBD1; CDR3aa: CASSLGVTGGTYEQYF
v_gene: TRBV11-3; j_gene: TRBJ2-5; d_gene: NA; CDR3aa: CASSLTRGTGETQYF
v_gene: TRBV15; j_gene: TRBJ2-1; d_gene: NA; CDR3aa: CATSRDVGEAYNEQFF
v_gene: TRBV7-6; j_gene: TRBJ2-1; d_gene: NA; CDR3aa: CASRRGGGSSYNEQFF
v_gene: TRBV6-5; j_gene: TRBJ1-5; d_gene: NA; CDR3aa: CASRPTAYSNQPQHF
v_gene: TRBV2; j_gene: TRBJ1-3; d_gene: NA; CDR3aa: CASSERTVHSGNTIYF
v_gene: TRBV19; j_gene: TRBJ2-6; d_gene: NA; CDR3aa: CATQAYSGANVLTF
v_gene: TRBV5-1; j_gene: TRBJ2-3; d_gene: TRBD1; CDR3aa: CASSHGQGGTDTQYF
v_gene: TRBV18; j_gene: TRBJ2-1; d_gene: NA; CDR3aa: CASSPRAGYNEQFF
v_gene: TRBV5-5; j_gene: TRBJ1-1; d_gene: NA; CDR3aa: CASSLNSPGPNTEAFF
v_gene: TRBV24-1; j_gene: TRBJ2-1; d_gene: TRBD2; CDR3aa: CATSEPRTSGRAGYNEQFF
v_gene: TRBV28; j_gene: TRBJ1-1; d_gene: NA; CDR3aa: CASSPARGMYTEAFF
v_gene: TRBV19; j_gene: TRBJ2-5; d_gene: TRBD2; CDR3aa: CASSSRLAGEETQYF
v_gene: TRBV9; j_gene: TRBJ1-6; d_gene: NA; CDR3aa: CASSVEGFTYNSPLHF
v_gene: TRBV7-2; j_gene: TRBJ2-2; d_gene: NA; CDR3aa: CASSLGGEAGELFF
v_gene: TRBV19; j_gene: TRBJ1-1; d_gene: TRBD1; CDR3aa: CASSSGQVNTEAFF
v_gene: TRBV5-1; j_gene: TRBJ1-5; d_gene: NA; CDR3aa: CASSLQGANQPQHF
v_gene: TRBV7-9; j_gene: TRBJ1-3; d_gene: NA; CDR3aa: CASSLLGRDGNTIYF